This entry features one T cell receptor (beta chain) sequence. The data belong to a study of cytomegalovirus exposure and HLA in healthy donors. Overall study context: Early release data held 75 million to 100 million unique TCRs from HLA-typed donors.

Healthy donors of bone marrow made up the group. The PCR ran on 60 Vbeta and 13 Jbeta primers. Only in-frame clones appear in the TCRdb table, and some are missing; sequencing was by immunoSEQ multiplex PCR. Here the sample spans about 140,000 clones, just under 80% being singletons. The germline CDR1 and CDR2 sequences are LGHNA and YSLEER. The CDR3 totals 16 residues. V was clipped by 3 bases and J by 6 bases; unmatched bases: 6. Sequencing used PBMCs. The J gene is TRBJ2-4, the V gene TRBV4-3, with TRBD2 identical over 12 bases. This receptor was obtained from a man aged 25 to 45 in good health. This CDR3 is CASSHLAGGEGNIQYF. In DNA, the CDR3 is TGCGCCAGCAGCCATCTAGCGGGAGGGGAGGGAAACATTCAGTACTTC.